This T cell receptor (beta chain) was found in a study of glioma-infiltrating T cells after dendritic cell vaccination. Background on the study: Dendritic cell vaccination trial patients had either newly diagnosed or recurrent glioblastoma. Treatment, given 2003 to 2012, was autologous tumor lysate-pulsed dendritic cell vaccination.

This CDR3 region has 15 residues. The V gene's germline CDR1 is MNHEY and CDR2 SVGAGI. V trimming: 2 bases; J trimming: 6 bases; junction bases outside the gene matches: 10. Generated by immunoSEQ multiplex PCR, the TCRdb table keeps only in-frame clones and is missing some. The sample carries about 63,000 clones, 70% to 90% recorded once. Time point specified: after dendritic cell vaccination, including at tumor progression/relapse. No glioblastoma patient carried an isocitrate dehydrogenase mutation. This clonotype was sampled from a human donor with glioblastoma. Sequenced material: blood, taken after dendritic cell vaccination. V and J are TRBV6-5 and TRBJ2-7; 7 bases fit TRBD1. The CDR3 DNA sequence: TGTGCCAGCAGTTACAAGGGGGCCCCGATGGGCGAGCAGTACTTC. Residues: CASSYKGAPMGEQYF.